The 24 T cell receptor beta chains reported below all come from one sample, sequenced in a study of identical twins. From the 5' RACE reads, TCRdb called clonotypes with MiXCR, one entry per CDR3 protein. The sample includes 1.5 million to 2 million distinct CDR3 sequences, less than 40% of them seen just once. The specimen was cord blood. Receptor source: a newborn girl in good health.

V usage is TRBV27 and J usage is TRBJ2-7; D gene ambiguous. The CDR3 is 14 amino acids. The germline gives CDR1 MNHEY, CDR2 SMNVEV (reference sequence). Trimming took 2 bases from V and 3 from J, leaving 11 bases between them. The CDR3 loop reads CASSLGVSYYEQYF. The CDR3, as DNA: TGTGCCAGCAGTTTAGGGGTGTCGTACTACGAGCAGTACTTC.

The gene calls are TRBV12-3 or TRBV12-4 and TRBJ1-2, with D hard to call. The ends were cut back, 3 bases at V and 9 bases at J, with 17 bases in the middle. The CDR3 is 14 residues long. CDR3 DNA sequence: TGTGCCAGCAGTTTTCGCAGAGGCCTATGGAGCTACACCTTC. This gives the protein CASSFRRGLWSYTF.

This sequence joins TRBV12-3 or TRBV12-4 and TRBJ2-1; TRBD2 aligns across 9 bases. The CDR3 is 16 amino acids. V lost 4 bases and J lost 9; bases outside the gene matches: 13. The CDR3 sequence is CASSSLLAGLGSEQFF. CDR3 in DNA: TGTGCCAGCAGTTCCTTACTAGCGGGTCTGGGGAGTGAGCAGTTCTTC.

The chain joins TRBV27 to TRBJ1-6; D is possibly TRBD1 (5 bases). In germline, CDR1 is MNHEY, CDR2 SMNVEV (reference sequence). V lost 2 bases to trimming and J lost 12 bases, with 26 bases between them. This CDR3 comprises 18 residues. CDR3 sequence (DNA): TGTGCCAGCAGTTTACCCATTTGGCGGGGCACCCACGCGGAACCCCTCCACTTT. This sequence encodes CASSLPIWRGTHAEPLHF.

The rearrangement uses TRBV20-1 and TRBJ1-1; D is unresolved. The CDR3 is made up of 13 amino acids. Germline CDR1 DFQATT, CDR2 SNEGSKA (reference sequence). DNA of the CDR3: TGCAGCGGAATGGCCGTTCTGAACACTGAAGCTTTCTTT. It yields the protein CSGMAVLNTEAFF.

As regards this clonotype: A single base separates this from a much larger clone, so it may be a read error. This likely comes from a read error, as the CDR3 has no conserved phenylalanine or tryptophan at its end. This chain joins TRBV10-3 and TRBJ2-7; no clear D gene. The length of the CDR3 is 12 residues. CDR1 and CDR2 (germline): ENHRY, SYGVKD. Trimming removed 3 bases at V and 3 bases at J, with 6 bases between. The CDR3 sequence: CAISDLGYEQYL. For the CDR3, the DNA is TGTGCCATCAGTGACCTAGGCTACGAGCAGTACTTA.

This rearrangement joins TRBV5-1 to TRBJ2-5, with D possibly being TRBD2 (6 bases). Germline CDR1 is SGHRS and CDR2 is YFSETQ. Deletions cut 4 bases from V and 11 bases from J, with 27 bases between. This CDR3 spans 16 amino acids. CDR3 loop: CASSPQWGVALNEQYF. CDR3 DNA sequence: TGCGCCAGCAGCCCCCAATGGGGGGTGGCATTAAATGAGCAGTACTTC.

This clonotype was recorded a few times. This sequence joins TRBV11-2 and TRBJ2-4, with a weak D call TRBD2 (6 bases). V was shortened by 5 bases and J by 6 bases, with 17 bases between the two germline ends. CDR1 is SGHAT, CDR2 FQNNGV, per germline. The CDR3 has 15 amino acids. CDR3 in amino acids: CASSDRGTWTNIQYF. DNA for the CDR3: TGTGCCAGCAGCGACAGAGGGACTTGGACAAACATTCAGTACTTC.

Of note for this clonotype: This may arise from a read error, as a much more abundant clone is one base away. The chain has TRBV11-2 and TRBJ2-3; 9 bases agree with TRBD2. Germline loops: CDR1 SGHAT, CDR2 FQNNGV. The CDR3 extends over 16 amino acids. Here the CDR3 reads CAGSGPSGTFTDTQYF. In DNA form, the CDR3 reads TGTGCCGGCAGCGGCCCTAGCGGGACCTTCACAGATACGCAGTATTTT.

This clonotype was observed a handful of times. The chain is built from TRBV20-1 and TRBJ2-7, with 8 bases lining up with TRBD2. This CDR3 is built from 13 residues. Germline assignment: CDR1 DFQATT and CDR2 SNEGSKA (reference sequence). Unmatched junction bases numbered 8, after V lost 3 bases and J lost 7 bases. This CDR3 is CSARRGERREQYF. The CDR3 DNA reads TGCAGTGCTAGGCGGGGGGAGCGACGAGAGCAGTACTTC.

This clonotype was counted only a few times. One end of the junction is discordant with germline, which a read error may explain. CDR3 in DNA: TGTGCCAGTAGGATAGCGGTTGGCTCCTACAATGAGCAGTTCTTC. This translates into CASRIAVGSYNEQFF. This chain joins TRBV19 and TRBJ2-1, with D perhaps matching TRBD2 (6 bases). The germline V gene has CDR1 LNHDA and CDR2 SQIVND (reference sequence). The CDR3 runs to 15 residues.

Many counts were recorded for this clonotype. The gene calls are TRBV5-1 and TRBJ2-7; 7 bases fit TRBD1. Looked up from germline, CDR1 is SGHRS and CDR2 is YFSETQ. The CDR3 has 18 residues. V was clipped by 0 bases and J by 1 base; unmatched bases: 13. The CDR3, as DNA: TGCGCCAGCAGCTTGGAATTTTCCACAGGGGTCTCGTCCTACGAGCAGTACTTC. This codes for CASSLEFSTGVSSYEQYF.

The CDR3 spells CTCSFREVNNEQFF. CDR3 nucleotides: TGCACCTGCAGCTTCCGGGAGGTAAACAATGAGCAGTTCTTC. The rearrangement joins TRBV5-1 to TRBJ2-1, with 7 nucleotides matching TRBD2. This CDR3 region has 14 residues. In germline, CDR1 is SGHRS, CDR2 YFSETQ.

This chain links TRBV28 with TRBJ1-5; D is undetermined. Germline CDR1 is MDHEN and CDR2 is SYDVKM. The CDR3 covers 14 residues. Between the trimmed V and J ends, which lost 6 bases and 3 bases, there was a span of 12 bases. The CDR3 sequence: CASSLPGVNQPQHF. The CDR3 DNA follows: TGTGCCAGCAGCCTCCCTGGGGTCAATCAGCCCCAGCATTTT.

The rearrangement joins TRBV24-1 to TRBJ2-1, with TRBD1 matching 11 bases. V dropped 6 bases and J dropped 3; count of bases not matched to a gene: 3. There are 15 residues in the CDR3. Germline CDR1 is KGHDR and CDR2 is SFDVKD. The CDR3 sequence: CATSPGQGGYNEQFF. CDR3 DNA sequence: TGTGCCACCAGTCCGGGACAGGGGGGCTACAATGAGCAGTTCTTC.

This chain links TRBV7-8 with TRBJ1-1; 10 bases map to TRBD1. V shed 6 bases, J shed 10 bases, and the junction held 11 bases outside the gene matches. The CDR3 has 14 amino acids. From germline, CDR1 is SGHVS and CDR2 FQNEAQ. The CDR3 loop is CASRRDRGLAGAFF. The CDR3 bases are TGTGCCAGCAGGCGCGACAGGGGGCTCGCAGGAGCTTTCTTT.

To note about this clonotype: At one of its ends the junction is not consistent with the germline gene, which may arise from a read error. V is TRBV4-1 and J is TRBJ2-7; possible D gene TRBD1, 6 bases. The last part of the DNA fits TRBJ2-4 better; the J call may be wrong. This CDR3 region has 15 residues. The V gene's germline CDR1 is MGHRA and CDR2 YSYEKL. The CDR3 loop is CASSQDSGHQNIQYF. CDR3 DNA: TGCGCTAGCAGCCAAGACTCGGGACACCAAAACATTCAGTACTTC.

The gene calls are TRBV4-2 and TRBJ2-7, with TRBD2 matching 7 bases. The length of the CDR3 is 15 residues. Germline values: CDR1 LGHNA, CDR2 YNFKEQ. The V gene end was trimmed by 4 bases and the J gene end by 3 bases; junction bases not matched to a gene: 9. The CDR3 region is CASSPSFTSDYEQYF. In DNA, the CDR3 is TGTGCCAGCAGCCCGAGTTTCACTAGCGACTACGAGCAGTACTTC.

In this sample, this clonotype turned up many times. The chain carries TRBV7-2 and TRBJ2-1; TRBD2 matches 8 bases. V shed 0 bases, J shed 3 bases, and the junction held 1 base outside the gene matches. The CDR3 spans 15 residues. The germline V gene has CDR1 SGHTA and CDR2 FQGNSA. In DNA form, the CDR3 reads TGTGCCAGCAGCTTAGCGGGGACTAGCTACAATGAGCAGTTCTTC. It yields the protein CASSLAGTSYNEQFF.

As for this clonotype: A single base separates this from a much larger clone, so it may be a read error. The chain recombines TRBV24-1 with TRBJ2-5; unclear D gene. The DNA end favors TRBJ2-7, so the J call may be wrong. Germline V gene sequence: CDR1 KGHDR, CDR2 SFDVKD. This CDR3 is built from 11 residues. The CDR3 region has the DNA TGTGCCGCCAGTGACACCTACGAGCAGTACTTC. Amino acid sequence: CAASDTYEQYF.

This rearrangement joins TRBV7-2 to TRBJ2-7; 9 nucleotides line up with TRBD2. The CDR3 runs 15 residues. Unmatched junction bases numbered 9, after V lost 2 bases and J lost 7 bases. Germline values: CDR1 SGHTA, CDR2 FQGNSA. CDR3 amino acids: CASSLKGSGSNEQYF. CDR3 DNA sequence: TGTGCCAGCAGCTTAAAGGGTAGCGGGAGCAATGAGCAGTACTTC.

This clonotype was seen only a few times. The DNA for the CDR3 is TGCAGTGCTAGTAGGTGGGGGCCAGGGCGGGTTAACACTGAAGCTTTCTTT. Protein product: CSASRWGPGRVNTEAFF. The chain joins TRBV20-1 to TRBJ1-1; maybe TRBD1 (6 bases). V lost 3 bases and J 2 bases, leaving 22 bases between the germline ends. Germline-derived CDR1 and CDR2 are DFQATT and SNEGSKA (reference sequence). The CDR3 has 17 residues.

The chain uses TRBV9 and TRBJ2-1; D remains ambiguous. The J call may be mistaken, given a closer DNA end match to TRBJ2-7. Germline-derived CDR1 and CDR2 are SGDLS and YYNGEE. The CDR3 consists of 14 residues. The CDR3 loop is CASSVDNSYNEQYF. The CDR3 coding sequence is TGTGCCAGCAGCGTAGACAACTCCTACAATGAGCAGTACTTC.

The rearrangement uses TRBV7-8 and TRBJ2-5; 7 bases are a match to TRBD2. The germline V gene encodes CDR1 SGHVS and CDR2 FQNEAQ. Trimming cost V 1 base and J 4 bases; bases outside gene matches: 12. The CDR3 is made up of 17 amino acids. CDR3 amino acids: CASSLEGGDGLRETQYF. CDR3 in DNA: TGTGCCAGCAGCTTAGAGGGAGGGGACGGCTTGAGAGAGACCCAGTACTTC.